The 13 T cell receptor beta chains given below trace back to one sample, sequenced in a study of blood T cell repertoires in COVID-19. Profiled with immunoSEQ multiplex PCR; TCRdb holds only in-frame clones, not every one. Of about 120,000 clones detected, roughly 83% appear once; the ten largest clones hold over 2%. The sequenced sample consisted of peripheral blood. All receptors come from a young man with acute or convalescent COVID-19.

The rearrangement joins TRBV10-3 to TRBJ1-5, with D possibly matching TRBD1 (6 bases). Trimming took 10 bases from V and 3 from J, leaving 16 bases between them. This CDR3 has 14 amino acids. Germline V CDR1 and CDR2: ENHRY, SYGVKD. Here the CDR3 DNA reads TGTGCCACCCAACAGGGTGGGGCCAATCAGCCCCAGCATTTT. It codes for CATQQGGANQPQHF.

The chain uses TRBV30 and TRBJ1-2, with 7 bases aligning to TRBD1. J was trimmed by 4 bases and V by 3 bases; bases with no gene match: 11. Looked up from germline, CDR1 is GTSNPN and CDR2 is SVGIG (reference sequence). The CDR3 has 15 amino acids. CDR3 nucleotide sequence: TGTGCCTGGAGGTCCGGGCGGAGGGGGCTCTATGGCTACACCTTC. Translation gives CAWRSGRRGLYGYTF.

The V and J genes are TRBV9 and TRBJ2-1, with TRBD2 matching over 13 bases. CDR1 and CDR2 (germline): SGDLS, YYNGEE. With 0 bases clipped from V and 6 bases from J, the junction kept 6 bases outside the gene matches. The CDR3 has 17 amino acids. DNA for the CDR3: TGTGCCAGCAGCGTAGGTATACTAGCGGGGGGGCTCAATGAGCAGTTCTTC. Amino acids: CASSVGILAGGLNEQFF.

J is TRBJ2-5 and V is TRBV5-4, with D maybe TRBD1 (5 bases). The germline CDR1 and CDR2 sequences are SGHNT and YYREEE (reference sequence). V shed 0 bases and J shed 4 bases, with 10 bases lying between them. This CDR3 region has 14 residues. The CDR3 DNA follows: TGTGCCAGCAGCTTGGGGACATTAGGAGAGACCCAGTACTTC. Its protein is CASSLGTLGETQYF.

This chain links TRBV7-2 with TRBJ2-3, with D perhaps TRBD2 (6 bases). The CDR3 contains 14 residues. V dropped 5 bases and J dropped 8 bases, with 17 bases sitting between them. Germline loops: CDR1 SGHTA, CDR2 FQGNSA. The CDR3 nucleotides read TGTGCCAGCAGCCCCGGGACTCTGGCTCCTACGCAGTATTTT. It is translated as CASSPGTLAPTQYF.

This chain connects TRBV18 to TRBJ2-1; 11 nucleotides agree with TRBD2. Germline assignment: CDR1 KGHSH and CDR2 LQKENI. V shed 3 bases, J shed 4 bases, and the junction held 8 bases outside the gene matches. This CDR3 spans 17 amino acids. The CDR3 here is CASSPPSGTSGYNEQFF. DNA for the CDR3: TGTGCCAGCTCACCCCCGTCGGGGACTAGCGGTTACAATGAGCAGTTCTTC. The full variable domain, in which reference TRBV18 and TRBJ2-1 provide the parts outside the CDR3, is NAGVMQNPRHLVRRRGQEARLRCSPMKGHSHVYWYRQLPEEGLKFMVYLQKENIIDESGMPKERFSAEFPKEGPSILRIQQVVRGDSAAYFCASSPPSGTSGYNEQFFGPGTRLTVL.

V gene TRBV4-2 combines with J gene TRBJ2-1; a possible D gene is TRBD2 (7 bases). This CDR3 contains 16 residues. Germline lookup yields CDR1 LGHNA and CDR2 YNFKEQ. V was trimmed by 0 bases and J by 3 bases, leaving 12 bases between them. In DNA form, the CDR3 reads TGTGCCAGCAGCCAAGATGGGGGGGCTGGCTACAATGAGCAGTTCTTC. It encodes CASSQDGGAGYNEQFF.

This chain links TRBV7-3 with TRBJ2-3; TRBD2 matches 10 bases. The length of the CDR3 is 15 residues. The germline V gene encodes CDR1 SGHTA and CDR2 FQGTGA. V shed 3 bases, J shed 0 bases, and the junction held 0 bases outside the gene matches. In nucleotides, the CDR3 is TGTGCCAGCAGCTTTAGCGGGGGGAGCACAGATACGCAGTATTTT. It is translated as CASSFSGGSTDTQYF.

V is TRBV5-1 and J is TRBJ1-4; no definite D call. The CDR3 loop spans 13 amino acids. Trimming took off 4 bases at V and 4 bases at J, with 8 bases between the two ends. CDR1 and CDR2 (germline): SGHRS, YFSETQ. Written as DNA, the CDR3 is TGCGCCAGCAGCGTCAGAAATAATGAAAAACTGTTTTTT. Amino acid sequence: CASSVRNNEKLFF.

This clone has a handful of counts. The gene calls are TRBV18 and TRBJ1-6, with 7 bases lining up with TRBD1. From germline, CDR1 is KGHSH and CDR2 LQKENI. The length of the CDR3 is 14 residues. V shed 5 bases and J 7 bases; nucleotides not matched to a gene: 5. The CDR3 loop reads CASSTGDSNSPLHF. CDR3 coding DNA: TGTGCCAGCTCAACAGGGGACAGCAATTCACCCCTCCACTTT.

This rearrangement joins TRBV7-4 to TRBJ2-7, with a possible D match to TRBD2 (5 bases). CDR3 size: 14 residues. V was cut by 6 bases and J by 2 bases, with 14 bases left in between. CDR1 and CDR2 from the germline V gene are SGHVT and SQSDAQ. CDR3 loop: CASRGRAKAYEQYV. In DNA form, the CDR3 reads TGTGCCAGCAGGGGGAGAGCGAAAGCCTACGAGCAGTACGTC.

The V call is TRBV5-4, the J call TRBJ1-2; 8 bases map to TRBD1. The CDR3 is 14 amino acids. V was pared by 4 bases and J by 6 bases, with 8 bases of the junction left unmatched. Germline CDR1 is SGHNT and CDR2 is YYREEE (reference sequence). CDR3 residues: CASSGMDRADGYTF. The CDR3 bases are TGTGCCAGCAGCGGGATGGACAGGGCGGATGGCTACACCTTC.

V usage is TRBV29-1 and J usage is TRBJ1-1, with 7 positions matching TRBD1. CDR1 and CDR2 from the germline V gene are SQVTM and ANQGSEA. This CDR3 has 13 residues. J gave up 5 bases and V 5 bases, and 8 bases lay outside the gene matches. DNA of the CDR3: TGCAGCGTTTCCGCGACAGGGACGACTGAAGCTTTCTTT. This codes for CSVSATGTTEAFF. Drawing the rest from reference TRBV29-1 and TRBJ1-1, the complete variable domain is SAVISQKPSRDICQRGTSLTIQCQVDSQVTMMFWYRQQPGQSLTLIATANQGSEATYESGFVIDKFPISRPNLTFSTLTVSNMSPEDSSIYLCSVSATGTTEAFFGQGTRLTVV.